The 9 T cell receptor beta chains reported below all come from one sample, sequenced in a study of blood T cell repertoires in COVID-19. Data came from immunoSEQ multiplex PCR; TCRdb stores just in-frame clones and leaves some out. The sample includes 300,000 to 350,000 clones, almost 90% seen only once; the top ten take just over 1%. The sample comprised PBMCs or T cells enriched from blood (not recorded which). The source of these receptors is a woman aged 30 to 39 who had been exposed to COVID-19.

The chain has TRBV15 and TRBJ1-2; D may be TRBD1 (5 bases). Per germline, CDR1 LNHNV and CDR2 YYDKDF (reference sequence). The length of the CDR3 is 15 residues. The V end lost 0 bases, the J end lost 7 bases, and 15 bases lay between the germline ends. This CDR3 is CATSRDRAGQGGYTF. As DNA, the CDR3 is TGTGCCACCAGCAGAGATCGGGCGGGGCAGGGTGGCTACACCTTC.

V and J are TRBV6-5 and TRBJ2-3; weak D call: TRBD1 (6 bases). There are 11 residues in the CDR3. The V gene's germline CDR1 is MNHEY and CDR2 SVGAGI. In DNA, the CDR3 is TGTGCTACAGGGCTCACAGATACGCAGTATTTT. Its translation: CATGLTDTQYF.

The chain carries TRBV15 and TRBJ2-2; TRBD1 matches at 7 bases. CDR3 length equals 16 residues. Looked up from germline, CDR1 is LNHNV and CDR2 is YYDKDF (reference sequence). V trimming: 3 bases; J trimming: 0 bases; junction bases outside the gene matches: 4. The CDR3 nucleotides read TGTGCCACCAGCAGGAACAGGGGTCCGAACACCGGGGAGCTGTTTTTT. Amino acids: CATSRNRGPNTGELFF.

V and J are TRBV2 and TRBJ2-3; 13 bases map to TRBD2. Germline loops: CDR1 SNHLY, CDR2 FYNNEI. With V trimmed by 7 bases and J by 1 base, 14 bases remained unmatched. The length of the CDR3 is 19 residues. The chain's CDR3 is CASNLGLAGISMRTDTQYF. The DNA for the CDR3 is TGTGCCAGCAACCTGGGACTAGCGGGAATCTCCATGCGCACAGATACGCAGTATTTT.

The V gene is TRBV28, the J gene TRBJ1-4; D unresolved. The CDR3 runs to 16 residues. V was trimmed by 11 bases and J by 0 bases, leaving 19 bases between them. Per the germline V gene, CDR1 is MDHEN and CDR2 is SYDVKM. Written as DNA, the CDR3 is TGTGCCCGTGGAGGCGAACCTACTGCAACTAATGAAAAACTGTTTTTT. Its protein is CARGGEPTATNEKLFF.

The chain combines TRBV14 with TRBJ2-1, with a possible D match to TRBD2 (6 bases). From germline, CDR1 is SGHDN and CDR2 FVKESK. There are 16 residues in the CDR3. V was pared by 2 bases and J by 2 bases, with 13 bases between. Here the CDR3 DNA reads TGTGCCAGCAGCCAACCTCGGGGGACCCCCTACAATGAGCAGTTCTTC. It encodes CASSQPRGTPYNEQFF.

This rearrangement joins TRBV6-5 to TRBJ2-5, with 9 bases identical to TRBD1. Germline V gene lookup returns CDR1 MNHEY and CDR2 SVGAGI. The CDR3 has 15 amino acids. Losses at the gene ends were 11 bases for V and 2 bases for J; bases not matched to a gene: 12. The CDR3 region has the DNA TGTGCCGTCAAACCCCCGGGGACAGGGCAAGAGACCCAGTACTTC. Protein product: CAVKPPGTGQETQYF.

This clone was recorded a few times. V is TRBV7-2 and J is TRBJ2-3; no definite D call. Deletions cut 0 bases from V and 2 bases from J, with 3 bases between. In germline, CDR1 is SGHTA, CDR2 FQGNSA. This CDR3 has 13 amino acids. CDR3 sequence reads: CASSLANTDTQYF. In DNA form, the CDR3 reads TGTGCCAGCAGCTTAGCCAACACAGATACGCAGTATTTT.

The chain joins TRBV28 to TRBJ2-1, with 9 bases identical to TRBD2. Per germline, CDR1 MDHEN and CDR2 SYDVKM. The V and J ends lost 5 bases and 0 bases, in that order; junction bases with no gene match: 5. The CDR3 is 16 amino acids. The CDR3 sequence: CASSAHSGSSYNEQFF. DNA of the CDR3: TGTGCCAGCAGTGCCCATAGCGGGAGCTCCTACAATGAGCAGTTCTTC.